This T cell receptor beta chain was retrieved from a study of T cell clones after liver transplantation. Looked up from germline, CDR1 is SEHNR and CDR2 is FQNEAQ (reference sequence). With 1 base removed from V and 2 bases from J, the gap between germline ends came to 9 bases. The CDR3 consists of 14 residues. This clone was counted only a few times. The antigen is undetermined. The study's findings and limits: The donor-reactive repertoire was only partly measurable in two subjects, lacking donor cells. Circulating graft-donor-reactive CD4 TCRbeta sequences fell significantly post-transplant in 5 of 8 subjects.

Assay: immunoSEQ multiplex PCR; the TCRdb copy retains only in-frame clones and omits some. The table lists about 99,000 clones, 75% to 90% of them singletons. The clonotype comes from a human donor who received a liver transplant. The sequenced sample was CD4+ T cells from blood, obtained before liver transplant. The chain uses TRBV7-9 and TRBJ2-7, with no clear D. The CDR3 DNA follows: TGTGCCAGCAGCTTAGATGGCGTCCCCTACGAGCAGTACTTC. It translates to CASSLDGVPYEQYF.